Sequencing of this T cell receptor (beta chain) was carried out in a study of response to subunit inactivated influenza vaccine. This clonotype has only a few counts. Its antigen is currently unknown. Study outcomes and limitations: Only a handful of new T cells, the authors suggested, are recruited with each seasonal influenza vaccination.

TCRdb passed the RT-PCR reads through MiXCR, listing each CDR3 protein once. The repertoire holds about 180,000 distinct CDR3 sequences, roughly 8.7% seen once, with under 13% in the top ten. CDR3 length: 12 amino acids. Germline CDR1 is MNHEY and CDR2 is SVGEGT. Trimming left V 3 bases short and J 11 bases short, with 11 bases between. This clonotype originated in a man aged 45 to 65 who received an inactivated influenza vaccine. The chain combines TRBV6-2 or TRBV6-3 with TRBJ1-5; no firm D call. Sequencing was performed on non-naive T cells sorted from PBMCs, taken on the day of vaccination. The CDR3 here is CASSYSGRAQHF. The CDR3, as DNA: TGTGCCAGCAGTTATTCCGGCAGAGCCCAGCATTTT.